The sample holds a few counts of the clone carrying this TCR beta chain. These data are taken from a study of shared clonotypes between healthy human individuals. Using immunoSEQ multiplex PCR, the repertoire was profiled, and TCRdb retains in-frame clones only, with some absent. The sample records 550,000 to 850,000 clones, under 80% being singletons. The sequenced sample consisted of memory CD4+ T cells sorted from blood. Subset described: CD45RA-negative fraction. This TCR derives from a woman in her twenties or thirties in good health.

CDR3 loop: CASWGLGRGGNYGYTF. Here the CDR3 DNA reads TGTGCCAGCTGGGGATTAGGCCGAGGGGGCAACTATGGCTACACCTTC. This chain connects TRBV9 to TRBJ1-2, with TRBD1 identical over 7 bases. The CDR3 consists of 16 residues. Looked up from germline, CDR1 is SGDLS and CDR2 is YYNGEE. Unmatched junction bases numbered 14, after V lost 7 bases and J lost 2 bases.